The next 28 T cell receptor beta chains were all read from a single sample in a study of post-analysis software for immune sequencing data (dated by TCRdb to between 2014 and 2016). What the study reported, not specific to this receptor: About five TRBV segments, including TRBV5-6, TRBV5-1 and TRBV20-1, were significantly more frequent in patients than controls.

The library was obtained by PCR. Sequencer: Illumina HiSeq 2500. To reduce PCR and sequencing biases, unique molecular identifiers were built into the TCR beta cDNA libraries. Starting from the raw public reads, TCRdb applied fastp trimming at Q25, assembled clones with MiXCR and retained in-frame beta chains. Entries are consolidated by CDR3 protein sequence, retaining the most common genes and DNA. This sample gives about 770,000 distinct CDR3 sequences in total; under 60% of them show up just once. The leading ten clones occupy 4% to 5% of the sample. The antigens of these receptors remain unknown. The specimen sequenced was blood. The receptors here all came from a girl between 10 and 17 years old with multiple sclerosis.

This clonotype has a handful of counts. The V gene is TRBV5-4, the J gene TRBJ2-7, with TRBD2 matching over 7 bases. Germline V gene lookup returns CDR1 SGHNT and CDR2 YYREEE (reference sequence). V shed 2 bases, J shed 1 base, and the junction held 6 bases outside the gene matches. This CDR3 is 15 amino acids long. CDR3 sequence (DNA): TGTGCCAGCAGCTTCAAGCGGGAAAAGTCCTACGAGCAGTACTTC. Protein: CASSFKREKSYEQYF.

With respect to this clonotype: A much larger clone is a single base away; this may be a read error. This chain uses TRBV7-2 with TRBJ2-4, with 8 bases matching TRBD1. Looked up from germline, CDR1 is SGHTA and CDR2 is FQGNSA. CDR3 length equals 14 residues. Trimming cost V 0 bases and J 13 bases; bases outside gene matches: 8. The CDR3 region has the DNA TGTGCCAGCAGCTTAGCCAGGGGGCAAGGTGAGCAGTACTTC. Its translation is CASSLARGQGEQYF.

The rearrangement uses TRBV15 and TRBJ2-3; TRBD2 agrees at 7 bases. This CDR3 spans 13 amino acids. The ends lost 3 bases at V and 5 bases at J; junction bases unmatched: 2. Looked up from germline, CDR1 is LNHNV and CDR2 is YYDKDF (reference sequence). As DNA, the CDR3 is TGTGCCACCAGCAGGGGGGGGAAAGATACGCAGTATTTT. Translated, it gives CATSRGGKDTQYF.

The rearrangement uses TRBV28 and TRBJ2-7, with a possible D match to TRBD2 (6 bases). Germline-derived CDR1 and CDR2 are MDHEN and SYDVKM. The CDR3 is made up of 13 amino acids. V shed 4 bases and J shed 3 bases, with 10 bases lying between them. Here the CDR3 reads CASSSMTSYEQYF. Written as DNA, the CDR3 is TGTGCCAGCAGTTCGATGACTAGCTACGAGCAGTACTTC.

This clonotype came up a few times. The chain uses TRBV20-1 and TRBJ2-5; tentatively, D is TRBD1 (6 bases). Near its end, the DNA agrees better with TRBJ2-7, so the J call may be wrong. CDR3 length: 14 amino acids. Germline CDR1 and CDR2: DFQATT and SNEGSKA (reference sequence). CDR3 DNA: TGCAGTGCTAGACCGACAGGTTTAGGGAACGAGCAGTACTTC. Its translation is CSARPTGLGNEQYF.

This chain links TRBV9 with TRBJ2-6; D may be TRBD2 (5 bases). This CDR3 spans 13 amino acids. V lost 0 bases, J lost 12 bases, and 10 bases lay in between. The V gene's germline CDR1 is SGDLS and CDR2 YYNGEE. The CDR3 DNA sequence: TGTGCCAGCAGCGTAGCGAGGGCAGGCGTCCTGACTTTC. Amino acids: CASSVARAGVLTF.

This clonotype has a single count. The V gene is TRBV6-1, the J gene TRBJ1-1, with TRBD1 identical over 7 bases. Germline V gives CDR1 MNHNS, CDR2 SASEGT. The V and J ends lost 9 bases and 5 bases, in that order; junction bases with no gene match: 15. The CDR3 has 15 residues. CDR3 residues: CASLLRQTGWTEAFF. CDR3 in DNA: TGTGCCAGTCTGCTCCGACAGACAGGGTGGACTGAAGCTTTCTTT.

This clonotype was counted only a few times. This chain uses TRBV15 with TRBJ2-3; the D gene is possibly TRBD2 (5 bases). This CDR3 region has 16 residues. Trimming cost V 0 bases and J 4 bases, with 14 bases left between them. Germline V gives CDR1 LNHNV, CDR2 YYDKDF (reference sequence). CDR3 DNA sequence: TGTGCCACCAGCAGAGATGTTATCATCGGGGCAGATACGCAGTATTTT. It translates to CATSRDVIIGADTQYF.

The chain has TRBV4-3 and TRBJ1-2; D ambiguous. The CDR3 sequence is 15 residues long. V lost 4 bases and J 9 bases, leaving 21 bases between the germline ends. CDR1 LGHNA and CDR2 YSLEER come from the germline V gene. The CDR3 bases are TGCGCCAGCAGCCCCTTACATTCCGGGCCGAGGCGCTACACCTTC. Its protein is CASSPLHSGPRRYTF.

V usage is TRBV20-1 and J usage is TRBJ2-5; D perhaps matches TRBD2 (6 bases). V lost 6 bases and J 4 bases, leaving 21 bases between the germline ends. The CDR3 is made up of 15 amino acids. The germline gives CDR1 DFQATT, CDR2 SNEGSKA (reference sequence). The CDR3 reads CSADHTVGSGETQYF. CDR3 nucleotides: TGCAGTGCCGATCACACCGTCGGGAGCGGAGAGACCCAGTACTTC.

The rearrangement joins TRBV14 to TRBJ1-1, with 10 bases identical to TRBD1. From germline, CDR1 is SGHDN and CDR2 FVKESK. The CDR3 loop spans 12 amino acids. J lost 5 bases, V lost 8 bases, and 2 bases had no gene match. The CDR3 DNA is TGTGCCAGCTGGGACAGGGGTACTGAAGCTTTCTTT. As protein: CASWDRGTEAFF.

There are a few counts of this clonotype. CDR3 sequence reads: CAIRGGIAAQETQYF. The CDR3 DNA sequence: TGTGCCATCAGGGGGGGGATCGCCGCCCAAGAGACCCAGTACTTC. This chain links TRBV10-3 with TRBJ2-5; TRBD2 agrees at 7 bases. V shed 6 bases and J 1 base; nucleotides not matched to a gene: 8. The V gene's germline CDR1 is ENHRY and CDR2 SYGVKD. The CDR3 is made up of 15 amino acids.

V gene TRBV29-1 combines with J gene TRBJ1-2, with 9 bases that match TRBD1. The junction had 1 base not matched to a gene; V was cut back by 6 bases and J by 5 bases. Germline V gives CDR1 SQVTM, CDR2 ANQGSEA. This CDR3 is 11 amino acids long. DNA for the CDR3: TGCAGCGTACAGGGGGCTTATGGCTACACCTTC. Its protein product is CSVQGAYGYTF.

This clonotype turned up a few times. The chain carries TRBV13 and TRBJ1-2; possible D gene TRBD1, 6 bases. The ends were cut back, 7 bases at V and 8 bases at J, with 20 bases in the middle. This CDR3 contains 14 residues. Germline lookup yields CDR1 PRHDT and CDR2 FYEKMQ (reference sequence). CDR3: CASNQWGAGGGYTF. The CDR3 nucleotides read TGTGCCAGCAACCAGTGGGGGGCAGGAGGCGGCTACACCTTC.

The chain joins TRBV9 to TRBJ1-2; no reliable D call. Trimming left V 0 bases short and J 0 bases short, with 9 bases between. This CDR3 is built from 15 residues. Germline loops: CDR1 SGDLS, CDR2 YYNGEE. CDR3 region: CASSVGNSPNYGYTF. CDR3 sequence (DNA): TGTGCCAGCAGCGTAGGGAATAGCCCTAACTATGGCTACACCTTC.

The J gene is TRBJ2-5, the V gene TRBV6-2 or TRBV6-3; D ambiguous. Germline CDR1 and CDR2: MNHEY and SVGEGT. The CDR3 contains 12 residues. The V gene lost 1 base and the J gene lost 11 bases, with 11 bases spanning the gap. The CDR3 DNA reads as TGTGCCAGCAGTTACTTTGCGCGAGAGCAGTACTTC. Protein sequence: CASSYFAREQYF.

This clonotype has only a few counts. The rearrangement uses TRBV7-9 and TRBJ2-7; no reliable D call. Trimming took off 0 bases at V and 5 bases at J, with 8 bases between the two ends. CDR1 is SEHNR, CDR2 FQNEAQ, per germline (reference sequence). This CDR3 is 13 amino acids long. CDR3 in amino acids: CASSLAREHEQYF. The CDR3 DNA reads TGTGCCAGCAGCTTAGCAAGGGAACACGAGCAGTACTTC.

This clonotype turned up a few times. The chain combines TRBV6-5 with TRBJ2-1; 7 nucleotides line up with TRBD1. The CDR3 is 16 amino acids. CDR1 is MNHEY, CDR2 SVGAGI, per germline. V lost 0 bases, J lost 2 bases, and 4 bases stayed unmatched. The CDR3 loop is CASSYSYRGPYNEQFF. CDR3 nucleotide sequence: TGTGCCAGCAGTTACTCGTACAGGGGCCCCTACAATGAGCAGTTCTTC.

The chain recombines TRBV20-1 with TRBJ2-1; 10 bases line up with TRBD2. V trimming: 0 bases; J trimming: 6 bases; junction bases outside the gene matches: 8. CDR3 size: 16 residues. Germline-derived CDR1 and CDR2 are DFQATT and SNEGSKA (reference sequence). CDR3: CSARDLAGVGINEQFF. The DNA of the CDR3 is TGCAGTGCTAGAGACCTAGCGGGAGTGGGGATCAATGAGCAGTTCTTC.

The V call is TRBV12-3 or TRBV12-4, the J call TRBJ2-1; D unresolved. Between the trimmed V and J ends, which lost 6 bases and 0 bases, there was a span of 12 bases. The CDR3 is 15 amino acids. The CDR3 spells CASRSRVISYNEQFF. In DNA form, the CDR3 reads TGTGCCAGCAGGAGTCGGGTCATCTCCTACAATGAGCAGTTCTTC.

This clonotype was observed a handful of times. For the CDR3, the DNA is TGTGCCAGCAGCTTAGAGGGGGCGCTCGGTGAGCAGTTCTTC. Protein product: CASSLEGALGEQFF. The J gene is TRBJ2-1, the V gene TRBV13; 7 bases are a match to TRBD1. Germline V gene sequence: CDR1 PRHDT, CDR2 FYEKMQ (reference sequence). This CDR3 contains 14 residues. V was pared by 1 base and J by 9 bases, with 6 bases of the junction left unmatched.

This clonotype was counted between two and nine times. The rearrangement uses TRBV7-2 and TRBJ2-4; tentative D call: TRBD2 (5 bases). The J call could be wrong; TRBJ2-7 is a better fit for the DNA end. In germline, CDR1 is SGHTA, CDR2 FQGNSA. There are 14 residues in the CDR3. The CDR3 region has the DNA TGTGCCAGCAGCTACGGACTGGGGAACTACGAGCAGTACTTC. Translating it yields CASSYGLGNYEQYF.

This clonotype was counted between two and nine times. V is TRBV4-1 and J is TRBJ2-7, with TRBD1 identical over 7 bases. CDR1 MGHRA and CDR2 YSYEKL come from the germline V gene. The V gene end was trimmed by 0 bases and the J gene end by 2 bases; junction bases not matched to a gene: 10. The CDR3 is 17 amino acids. CDR3: CASSQDGEGGQTYEQYF. CDR3 coding DNA: TGCGCCAGCAGCCAAGATGGGGAAGGGGGACAGACCTACGAGCAGTACTTC.

The chain joins TRBV7-3 to TRBJ2-3; possibly TRBD2 for D (6 bases). Deletions cut 4 bases from V and 2 bases from J, with 13 bases between. The CDR3 sequence is 15 residues long. Germline CDR1 reads SGHTA; CDR2 reads FQGTGA. The chain's CDR3 is CASSSTSLDTDTQYF. CDR3 sequence (DNA): TGTGCCAGCAGCTCGACTAGTTTGGACACAGATACGCAGTATTTT. The entire variable domain, with the rest obtained from reference TRBV7-3 and TRBJ2-3, is as follows: GAGVSQTPSNKVTEKGKYVELRCDPISGHTALYWYRQSLGQGPEFLIYFQGTGAADDSGLPNDRFFAVRPEGSVSTLKIQRTERGDSAVYLCASSSTSLDTDTQYFGPGTRLTVL.

The chain combines TRBV13 with TRBJ2-3; D possibly corresponds to TRBD2 (5 bases). The length of the CDR3 is 17 residues. With 0 bases removed from V and 2 bases from J, the gap between germline ends came to 15 bases. In germline, CDR1 is PRHDT, CDR2 FYEKMQ (reference sequence). The CDR3 DNA is TGTGCCAGCAGCTTAGGCCTAAGAGGAGGCCCCACAGATACGCAGTATTTT. It translates to CASSLGLRGGPTDTQYF.

The rearrangement joins TRBV4-3 to TRBJ2-3, with D possibly called TRBD1 or TRBD2 (6 bases each). Germline assignment: CDR1 LGHNA and CDR2 YSLEER. Between the trimmed V and J ends, which lost 0 bases and 4 bases, there was a span of 14 bases. This CDR3 spans 16 amino acids. This CDR3 reads CASSQERAEGADTQYF. The CDR3 nucleotides read TGCGCCAGCAGCCAAGAGCGAGCGGAGGGGGCAGATACGCAGTATTTT.

This clonotype was counted between two and nine times. The V call is TRBV5-1, the J call TRBJ2-7; TRBD2 agrees at 8 bases. Germline lookup yields CDR1 SGHRS and CDR2 YFSETQ. The CDR3 sequence is 15 residues long. Unmatched junction bases numbered 6, after V lost 4 bases and J lost 0 bases. The CDR3: CASSLGLVRSYEQYF. The DNA for the CDR3 is TGCGCCAGCAGCCTGGGACTAGTTCGCTCCTACGAGCAGTACTTC.

This clonotype has more than one count but fewer than ten. The V call is TRBV29-1, the J call TRBJ2-1; D is uncertain. Germline V gene data show CDR1 as SQVTM and CDR2 as ANQGSEA. This CDR3 is built from 15 residues. Trimming cost V 0 bases and J 6 bases, with 15 bases left between them. In DNA, the CDR3 is TGCAGCGTTGAAGATCAACGATATGAACTCAATGAGCAGTTCTTC. Its translation is CSVEDQRYELNEQFF.